This T cell receptor (beta chain) stems from a study of blood T cell repertoires in COVID-19. The CDR3 loop spans 13 amino acids. Germline lookup yields CDR1 SGHNT and CDR2 YYREEE (reference sequence). V was trimmed by 4 bases and J by 9 bases, leaving 16 bases between them. In the original processing: How many nucleated cells were present was estimated from reference gene primer amplification. Assay: immunoSEQ multiplex PCR; the TCRdb copy retains only in-frame clones and omits some. That table gives V, J and clone size, and the DNA gave D and trimming. Here the sample spans fewer than 350,000 clones, 86% being singletons.

Sequenced sample: peripheral blood. The sequence was collected from a woman under 40 who had recovered from COVID-19. The rearrangement uses TRBV5-4 and TRBJ1-1; D unclear. CDR3 residues: CASSGGQAKQAFF. The CDR3 DNA follows: TGTGCCAGCAGCGGTGGGCAGGCGAAACAAGCTTTCTTT.